This is a list of T cell receptor beta chains from one sample in a study of T-cell memory formation after mild COVID-19. In TCRdb, the 5' RACE reads were re-called with MiXCR into one record per CDR3 protein. This table has around 310,000 distinct CDR3 sequences, about a sixth appearing once. The sample taken for sequencing was PBMCs or a T cell subset sorted from them (not recorded which). Receptors originate from a man between 18 and 29 years old who had mild COVID-19 (a few samples of this study predate the infection). Cell type and time point are not known. CDR3s include the opening cysteine and the closing phenylalanine or tryptophan. The order of the fields is D gene, J gene, V gene, clone size, CDR3 protein, CDR3 DNA. D genes are given only for firm matches. The size of a clone is reported for some rows only, either as once, few or many, or as a class for expanded clones.

d_call: NA; j_call: TRBJ1-5; v_call: TRBV12-3/TRBV12-4; clone_size: NA; cdr3_aa: CASKSPGFSQPQHF; cdr3_nt: TGTGCCAGCAAATCCCCAGGGTTTAGTCAGCCCCAGCATTTT
d_call: TRBD1; j_call: TRBJ2-7; v_call: TRBV2; clone_size: few; cdr3_aa: CASGFPGGILYEQYF; cdr3_nt: TGTGCCAGCGGGTTCCCAGGGGGCATCCTCTACGAGCAGTACTTC
d_call: NA; j_call: TRBJ2-1; v_call: TRBV20-1; clone_size: few; cdr3_aa: CSARWHNEQFF; cdr3_nt: TGCAGTGCTAGATGGCACAATGAGCAGTTCTTC
d_call: NA; j_call: TRBJ2-1; v_call: TRBV7-9; clone_size: few; cdr3_aa: CASSTDFEQFF; cdr3_nt: TGTGCCAGCAGCACGGACTTTGAGCAGTTCTTC
d_call: TRBD2; j_call: TRBJ2-1; v_call: TRBV4-1; clone_size: few; cdr3_aa: CASSLQLGRGDEQFF; cdr3_nt: TGCGCCAGCAGCCTACAACTAGGGAGGGGTGATGAGCAGTTCTTC
d_call: TRBD1; j_call: TRBJ2-7; v_call: TRBV4-1; clone_size: few; cdr3_aa: CASSPTKTGGRHEQYF; cdr3_nt: TGCGCCAGCAGCCCTACCAAGACAGGGGGGAGGCACGAGCAGTACTTC
d_call: NA; j_call: TRBJ2-1; v_call: TRBV5-4; clone_size: few; cdr3_aa: CASSPPAAGGFEQFF; cdr3_nt: TGTGCCAGCAGCCCCCCGGCCGCCGGTGGATTTGAGCAGTTCTTC
d_call: NA; j_call: TRBJ2-2; v_call: TRBV4-1; clone_size: few; cdr3_aa: CASSQASGLANTGELFF; cdr3_nt: TGCGCCAGCAGCCAAGCGTCGGGACTGGCGAACACCGGGGAGCTGTTTTTT
d_call: NA; j_call: TRBJ2-2; v_call: TRBV7-6; clone_size: few; cdr3_aa: CASSSEGSGELFF; cdr3_nt: TGTGCCAGCAGCTCAGAGGGATCCGGGGAGCTGTTTTTT
d_call: TRBD2; j_call: TRBJ2-7; v_call: TRBV20-1; clone_size: NA; cdr3_aa: CSARERLAVGHEQYF; cdr3_nt: TGCAGTGCTAGAGAGCGACTAGCGGTGGGGCACGAGCAGTACTTC
d_call: NA; j_call: TRBJ2-2; v_call: TRBV9; clone_size: NA; cdr3_aa: CASSVSPSLHTGELFF; cdr3_nt: TGTGCCAGCAGCGTATCCCCCTCCCTCCACACCGGGGAGCTGTTTTTT
d_call: NA; j_call: TRBJ2-7; v_call: TRBV6-5; clone_size: NA; cdr3_aa: CASSYSSAFSYEQYF; cdr3_nt: TGTGCCAGCAGTTACTCTTCAGCCTTCTCCTACGAGCAGTACTTC
d_call: NA; j_call: TRBJ2-2; v_call: TRBV6-1; clone_size: NA; cdr3_aa: CASSFPGADYNTGELFF; cdr3_nt: TGTGCCAGCAGTTTCCCGGGGGCAGATTATAACACCGGGGAGCTGTTTTTT
d_call: TRBD1; j_call: TRBJ1-2; v_call: TRBV7-2; clone_size: few; cdr3_aa: CASSLGTGDYGYTF; cdr3_nt: TGTGCCAGCAGCTTAGGGACAGGGGACTATGGCTACACCTTC
d_call: TRBD1; j_call: TRBJ1-1; v_call: TRBV5-1; clone_size: NA; cdr3_aa: CASSPKTGGNTEAFF; cdr3_nt: TGCGCCAGCAGCCCCAAAACAGGGGGCAACACTGAAGCTTTCTTT
d_call: NA; j_call: TRBJ2-2; v_call: TRBV5-6; clone_size: NA; cdr3_aa: CASTHTGELFF; cdr3_nt: TGTGCCAGTACGCACACCGGGGAGCTGTTTTTT
d_call: NA; j_call: TRBJ2-7; v_call: TRBV12-3/TRBV12-4; clone_size: NA; cdr3_aa: CASTSSGSYEQYF; cdr3_nt: TGTGCCAGCACCTCATCGGGCTCCTACGAGCAGTACTTC
d_call: NA; j_call: TRBJ2-6; v_call: TRBV7-3; clone_size: NA; cdr3_aa: CASSLTTWGSGANVLTF; cdr3_nt: TGTGCCAGCAGCTTAACGACATGGGGCTCTGGGGCCAACGTCCTGACTTTC
d_call: NA; j_call: TRBJ1-3; v_call: TRBV12-3/TRBV12-4; clone_size: few; cdr3_aa: CASSYYRSSGNTIYF; cdr3_nt: TGTGCCAGCAGTTACTACAGAAGCTCTGGAAACACCATATATTTT
d_call: TRBD2; j_call: TRBJ2-3; v_call: TRBV7-6; clone_size: NA; cdr3_aa: CASRLSSGGAADTQYF; cdr3_nt: TGTGCCAGCAGACTCTCTAGCGGGGGGGCCGCAGATACGCAGTATTTT
d_call: NA; j_call: TRBJ1-2; v_call: TRBV6-5; clone_size: NA; cdr3_aa: CASTDRLTSYGYTF; cdr3_nt: TGTGCCAGCACCGACAGGCTGACCTCCTATGGCTACACCTTC
d_call: NA; j_call: TRBJ2-7; v_call: TRBV6-6; clone_size: NA; cdr3_aa: CASSSRGHHEQYF; cdr3_nt: TGTGCCAGCAGTTCCCGGGGGCACCACGAGCAGTACTTC
d_call: TRBD1; j_call: TRBJ1-5; v_call: TRBV29-1; clone_size: NA; cdr3_aa: CSVSGQNQPQHF; cdr3_nt: TGCAGCGTTTCGGGACAGAATCAGCCCCAGCATTTT
d_call: NA; j_call: TRBJ2-2; v_call: TRBV9; clone_size: NA; cdr3_aa: CASSVAGTTGELFF; cdr3_nt: TGTGCCAGCAGCGTAGCTGGGACAACCGGGGAGCTGTTTTTT
d_call: NA; j_call: TRBJ1-6; v_call: TRBV25-1; clone_size: few; cdr3_aa: CASSSYDSYNSPLHF; cdr3_nt: TGTGCCAGCTCATCTTATGACTCCTATAATTCACCCCTCCACTTT
d_call: NA; j_call: TRBJ2-3; v_call: TRBV9; clone_size: NA; cdr3_aa: CASSPFQGTDTQYF; cdr3_nt: TGTGCCAGCAGCCCCTTTCAGGGCACAGATACGCAGTATTTT
d_call: TRBD2; j_call: TRBJ2-1; v_call: TRBV4-2; clone_size: many; cdr3_aa: CASSPEGGSSYNEQFF; cdr3_nt: TGTGCCAGCAGCCCCGAGGGCGGGAGCTCCTACAATGAGCAGTTCTTC
d_call: NA; j_call: TRBJ2-2; v_call: TRBV18; clone_size: NA; cdr3_aa: CASSPSLRDLELFF; cdr3_nt: TGTGCCAGCTCACCATCCCTCCGGGACTTGGAGCTGTTTTTT
d_call: NA; j_call: TRBJ1-5; v_call: TRBV18; clone_size: few; cdr3_aa: CASSPSVNSNQPQHF; cdr3_nt: TGTGCCAGCTCACCTTCCGTAAATAGCAATCAGCCCCAGCATTTT
d_call: NA; j_call: TRBJ2-5; v_call: TRBV6-6; clone_size: few; cdr3_aa: CASDVGSGESKETQYF; cdr3_nt: TGTGCCAGCGACGTTGGGTCGGGGGAATCCAAAGAGACCCAGTACTTC
d_call: TRBD2; j_call: TRBJ2-2; v_call: TRBV28; clone_size: many; cdr3_aa: CASSLFHRTSVITNTGELFF; cdr3_nt: TGTGCCAGCAGTTTATTCCACCGGACTAGCGTAATCACGAACACCGGGGAGCTGTTTTTT
d_call: NA; j_call: TRBJ1-1; v_call: TRBV7-2; clone_size: few; cdr3_aa: CASSPPGHWNTEAFF; cdr3_nt: TGTGCCAGCAGTCCACCGGGACACTGGAACACTGAAGCTTTCTTT
d_call: NA; j_call: TRBJ2-3; v_call: TRBV28; clone_size: few; cdr3_aa: CASGRPGAGTDTQYF; cdr3_nt: TGTGCCAGCGGGCGCCCGGGGGCTGGCACAGATACGCAGTATTTT
d_call: NA; j_call: TRBJ1-1; v_call: TRBV5-1; clone_size: NA; cdr3_aa: CASSLQGTANTEAFF; cdr3_nt: TGCGCCAGCAGCTTGCAGGGGACGGCGAACACTGAAGCTTTCTTT
d_call: NA; j_call: TRBJ2-3; v_call: TRBV7-9; clone_size: NA; cdr3_aa: CASSPTTGRSTDTQYF; cdr3_nt: TGTGCCAGCAGCCCGACGACAGGGAGGAGCACAGATACGCAGTATTTT
d_call: NA; j_call: TRBJ1-5; v_call: TRBV7-9; clone_size: few; cdr3_aa: CASSPPGNNQPQHF; cdr3_nt: TGTGCCAGCAGTCCCCCGGGGAACAATCAGCCCCAGCATTTT
d_call: NA; j_call: TRBJ2-5; v_call: TRBV4-3; clone_size: NA; cdr3_aa: CASSQMRGQTQYF; cdr3_nt: TGCGCCAGCAGCCAAATGAGGGGCCAGACCCAGTACTTC
d_call: NA; j_call: TRBJ2-5; v_call: TRBV7-9; clone_size: NA; cdr3_aa: CASSIPRGPAETQYF; cdr3_nt: TGTGCCAGCAGCATCCCACGGGGGCCCGCAGAGACCCAGTACTTC
d_call: NA; j_call: TRBJ2-1; v_call: TRBV2; clone_size: few; cdr3_aa: CASSGDYNEQFF; cdr3_nt: TGTGCCAGCAGCGGCGACTACAATGAGCAGTTCTTC
d_call: NA; j_call: TRBJ2-5; v_call: TRBV5-1; clone_size: many; cdr3_aa: CASSLGVAETQYF; cdr3_nt: TGCGCCAGCAGCTTAGGGGTGGCGGAGACCCAGTACTTC
d_call: NA; j_call: TRBJ2-3; v_call: TRBV20-1; clone_size: few; cdr3_aa: CSAGDRVDTQYF; cdr3_nt: TGCAGTGCTGGAGACCGGGTAGATACGCAGTATTTT
d_call: NA; j_call: TRBJ1-1; v_call: TRBV15; clone_size: NA; cdr3_aa: CATSIGDLGTEAFF; cdr3_nt: TGTGCCACCAGCATAGGGGACCTCGGGACTGAAGCTTTCTTT
d_call: TRBD1; j_call: TRBJ1-6; v_call: TRBV19; clone_size: NA; cdr3_aa: CASSRGDSHNSPLHF; cdr3_nt: TGTGCCAGTAGTAGGGGGGACAGCCATAATTCACCCCTCCACTTT
d_call: NA; j_call: TRBJ2-3; v_call: TRBV6-4; clone_size: few; cdr3_aa: CASKPGAMRQYF; cdr3_nt: TGTGCCAGCAAGCCGGGGGCCATGAGGCAGTATTTT
d_call: NA; j_call: TRBJ2-2; v_call: TRBV7-9; clone_size: NA; cdr3_aa: CASSLFSAFTGELFF; cdr3_nt: TGTGCCAGCAGCTTATTCTCAGCTTTCACCGGGGAGCTGTTTTTT